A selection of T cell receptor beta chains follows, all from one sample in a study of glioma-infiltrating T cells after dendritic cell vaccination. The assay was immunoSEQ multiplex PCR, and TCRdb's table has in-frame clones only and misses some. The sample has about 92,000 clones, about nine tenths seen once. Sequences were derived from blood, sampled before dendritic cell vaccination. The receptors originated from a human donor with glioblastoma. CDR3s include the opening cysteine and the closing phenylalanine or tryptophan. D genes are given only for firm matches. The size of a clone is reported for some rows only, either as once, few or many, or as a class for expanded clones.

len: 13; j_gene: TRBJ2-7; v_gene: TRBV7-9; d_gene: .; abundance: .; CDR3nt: TGTGCCAGCAGCTCCTACAGGGTAGAAGAGCAGTACTTC; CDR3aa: CASSSYRVEEQYF
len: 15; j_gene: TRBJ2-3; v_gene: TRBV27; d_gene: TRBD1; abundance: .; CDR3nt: TGTGCCAGCAGTTTAAGGGGACAGGCGAGAGATACGCAGTATTTT; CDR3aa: CASSLRGQARDTQYF
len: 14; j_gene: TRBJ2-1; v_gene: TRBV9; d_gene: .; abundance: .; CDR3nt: TGTGCCAGCAGCGGCAGTAGCGGATACAATGAGCAGTTCTTC; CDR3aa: CASSGSSGYNEQFF
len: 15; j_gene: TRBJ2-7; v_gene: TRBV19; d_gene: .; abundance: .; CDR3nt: TGTGCCAGTAGTACCTCAGGGGCCGTACCCAGGGAGCAGTACTTC; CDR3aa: CASSTSGAVPREQYF
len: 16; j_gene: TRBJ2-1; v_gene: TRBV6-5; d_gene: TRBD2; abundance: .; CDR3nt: TGTGCCAGCAGTTACGAGAGTAGCGGGACCTACAATGAGCAGTTCTTC; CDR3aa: CASSYESSGTYNEQFF
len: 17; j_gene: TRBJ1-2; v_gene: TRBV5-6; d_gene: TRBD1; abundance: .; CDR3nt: TGTGCCAGCAGCTTGGATTCGGGCAGGGGGATTATTTATGGCTACACCTTC; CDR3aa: CASSLDSGRGIIYGYTF
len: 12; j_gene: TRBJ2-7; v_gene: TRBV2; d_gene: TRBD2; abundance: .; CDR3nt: TGTGCCAGCAGTCTAGCGGCCTACGAGCAGTACTTC; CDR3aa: CASSLAAYEQYF
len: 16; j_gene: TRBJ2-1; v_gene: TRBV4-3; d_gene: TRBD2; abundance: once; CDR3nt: TGCGCCAGCAGCCAGGGTACTAGCGGGGAGTACAATGAGCAGTTCTTC; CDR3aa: CASSQGTSGEYNEQFF
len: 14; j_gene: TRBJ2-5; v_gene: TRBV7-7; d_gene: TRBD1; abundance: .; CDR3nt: TGTGCCAGCAGCTTGCAGGGGGTACAAGAGACCCAGTACTTC; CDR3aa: CASSLQGVQETQYF
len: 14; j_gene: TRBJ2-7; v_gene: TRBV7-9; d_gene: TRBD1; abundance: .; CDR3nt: TGTGCCAGCACTTCGGGACAGGGCGTCGACGAGCAGTACTTC; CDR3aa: CASTSGQGVDEQYF
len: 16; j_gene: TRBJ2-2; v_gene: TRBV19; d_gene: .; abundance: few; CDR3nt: TGTGCCAGTACCCTAGTCGGGTTTGCGAACACCGGGGAGCTGTTTTTT; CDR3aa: CASTLVGFANTGELFF
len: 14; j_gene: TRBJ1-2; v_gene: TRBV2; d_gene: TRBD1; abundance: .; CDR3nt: TGTGCCAGCAGTGAAAGGACAGGGGCTTATGGCTACACCTTC; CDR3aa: CASSERTGAYGYTF
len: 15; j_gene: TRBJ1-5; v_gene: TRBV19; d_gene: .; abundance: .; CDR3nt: TGTGCCAGTAGCTCGGGAATAGACTACAATCAGCCCCAGCATTTT; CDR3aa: CASSSGIDYNQPQHF
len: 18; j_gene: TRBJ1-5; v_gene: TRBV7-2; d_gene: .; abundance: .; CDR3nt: TGTGCCAGCAGCTTAGTTGGGGGGTTAGGGTCGGGAAATCAGCCCCAGCATTTT; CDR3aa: CASSLVGGLGSGNQPQHF
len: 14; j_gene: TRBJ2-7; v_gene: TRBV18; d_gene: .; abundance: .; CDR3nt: TGTGCCAGCCGTACTAGCAGGGAATCCTACGAGCAGTACTTC; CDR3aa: CASRTSRESYEQYF
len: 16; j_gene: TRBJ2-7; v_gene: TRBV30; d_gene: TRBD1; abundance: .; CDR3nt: TGTGCCTGGGCCCCGGGACAGATGAGGTCTATCCTAAGGCAGTACTTC; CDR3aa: CAWAPGQMRSILRQYF
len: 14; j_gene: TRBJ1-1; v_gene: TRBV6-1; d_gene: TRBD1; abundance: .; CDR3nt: TGTGCCAGCAGTGAATGGACAGGGGGCACTGAAGCTTTCTTT; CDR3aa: CASSEWTGGTEAFF
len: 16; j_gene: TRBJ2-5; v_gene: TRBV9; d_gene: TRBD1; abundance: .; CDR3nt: TGTGCCAGCAGCGGGTTCAACACAGGGGTGGGGGAGACCCAGTACTTC; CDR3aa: CASSGFNTGVGETQYF
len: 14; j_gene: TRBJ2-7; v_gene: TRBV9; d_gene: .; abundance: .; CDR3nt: TGTGCCAGCAGCGTAGTGGGCAGCTCCTACGAGCAGTACTTC; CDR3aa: CASSVVGSSYEQYF
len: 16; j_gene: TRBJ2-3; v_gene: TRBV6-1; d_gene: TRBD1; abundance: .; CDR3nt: TGTGCCAGCAGTGATCGCACAGGGGCCGGCACAGATACGCAGTATTTT; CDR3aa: CASSDRTGAGTDTQYF
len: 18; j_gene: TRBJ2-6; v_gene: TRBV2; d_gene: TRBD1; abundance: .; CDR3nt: TGTGCCAGCTCCCCGGGACAGCTGTTCCTCTCTGGGGCCAACGTCCTGACTTTC; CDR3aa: CASSPGQLFLSGANVLTF
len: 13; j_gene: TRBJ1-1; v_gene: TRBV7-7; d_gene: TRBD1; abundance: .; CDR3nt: TGTGCCAGCAGTCGGGACAGCTCCGCTGAAGCTTTCTTT; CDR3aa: CASSRDSSAEAFF
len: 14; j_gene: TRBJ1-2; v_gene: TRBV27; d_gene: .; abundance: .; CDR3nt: TGTGCCAGCAGTAGAACAGTAGGGGACTATGGCTACACCTTC; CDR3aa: CASSRTVGDYGYTF
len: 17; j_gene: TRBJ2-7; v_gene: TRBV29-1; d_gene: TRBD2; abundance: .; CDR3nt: TGCAGCGTCTTGAGGACTAGCGGGGGACTAAGCTCCTACGAGCAGTACTTC; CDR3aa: CSVLRTSGGLSSYEQYF
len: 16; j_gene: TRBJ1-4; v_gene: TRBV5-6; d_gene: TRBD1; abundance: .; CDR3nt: TGTGCCAGCAGCTTGGACAGGGGGTCTACTAATGAAAAACTGTTTTTT; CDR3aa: CASSLDRGSTNEKLFF
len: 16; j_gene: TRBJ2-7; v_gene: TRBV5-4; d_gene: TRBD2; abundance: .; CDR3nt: TGTGCCAGCAGCTCCTATTCGGTCGCGGGAGTCGACGAGCAGTACTTC; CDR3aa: CASSSYSVAGVDEQYF
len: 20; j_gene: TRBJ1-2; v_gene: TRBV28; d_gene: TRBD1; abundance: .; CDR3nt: TGTGCCAGCAGTCCCCAGGAGGGTGGACAGGGGGCTACTAGTTTTGCTGGCTACACCTTC; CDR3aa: CASSPQEGGQGATSFAGYTF
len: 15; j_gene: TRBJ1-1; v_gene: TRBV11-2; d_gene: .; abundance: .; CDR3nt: TGTGCCAGCAGCACCCCCAGGGGTACGCGCACTGAAGCTTTCTTT; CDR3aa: CASSTPRGTRTEAFF
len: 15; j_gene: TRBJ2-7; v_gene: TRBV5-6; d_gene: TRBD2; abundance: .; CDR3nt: TGTGCCAGCAGCTACCCAGCGGGGGGACAGTACGAGCAGTACTTC; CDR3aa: CASSYPAGGQYEQYF
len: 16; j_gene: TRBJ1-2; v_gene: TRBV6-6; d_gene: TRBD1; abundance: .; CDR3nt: TGTGCCAGCAGTTACTCGCGACAGGGGACTAACTATGGCTACACCTTC; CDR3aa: CASSYSRQGTNYGYTF
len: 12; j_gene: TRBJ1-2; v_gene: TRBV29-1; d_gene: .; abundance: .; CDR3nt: TGCAGCGCCCCCGGGCCCGGGAGTGGCTACACCTTC; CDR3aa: CSAPGPGSGYTF
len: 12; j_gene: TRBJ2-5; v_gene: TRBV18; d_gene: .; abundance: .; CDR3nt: TGTGCCAGCTCTCTTGACCAAGAGACCCAGTACTTC; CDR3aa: CASSLDQETQYF
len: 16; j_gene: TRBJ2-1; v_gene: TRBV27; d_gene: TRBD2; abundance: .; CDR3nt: TGTGCCAGCAGTTTTCACGAGCGGGGAGCGTACAATGAGCAGTTCTTC; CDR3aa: CASSFHERGAYNEQFF
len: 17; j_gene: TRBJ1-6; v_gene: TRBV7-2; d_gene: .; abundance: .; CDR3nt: TGTGCCAGCAGCCGGGGGGGCGAAACGTTCCCGCGTTCACCCCTCCACTTT; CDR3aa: CASSRGGETFPRSPLHF
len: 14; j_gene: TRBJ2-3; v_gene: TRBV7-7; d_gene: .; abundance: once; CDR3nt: TGTGCCAGACCGGGACACCTACTGAGGGCTACGCAGTATTTT; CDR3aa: CARPGHLLRATQYF
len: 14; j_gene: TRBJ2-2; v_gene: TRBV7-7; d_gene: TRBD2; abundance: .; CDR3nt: TGTGCCAGCAGCTTGTCTAGCGGCCCCGGGGAGCTGTTTTTT; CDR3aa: CASSLSSGPGELFF
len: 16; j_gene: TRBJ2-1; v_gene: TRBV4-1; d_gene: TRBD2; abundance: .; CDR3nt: TGCGCCAGCAGCCAGGAGACTAGCGGGGGATACAATGAGCAGTTCTTC; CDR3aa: CASSQETSGGYNEQFF
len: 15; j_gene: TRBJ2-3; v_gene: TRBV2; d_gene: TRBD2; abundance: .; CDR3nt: TGTGCCAGCAGCCTAGCGGGACGTAGCACAGATACGCAGTATTTT; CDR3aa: CASSLAGRSTDTQYF
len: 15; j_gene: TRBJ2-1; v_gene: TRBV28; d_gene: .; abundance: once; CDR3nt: TGTGCCAGCAGTTCCTCGACTATCTCCTACAATGAGCAGTTCTTC; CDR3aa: CASSSSTISYNEQFF
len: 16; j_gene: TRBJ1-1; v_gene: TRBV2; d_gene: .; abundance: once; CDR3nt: TGTGCCAGCAGTGAATTCGGGAGTTTCGAGTACACTGAAGCTTTCTTT; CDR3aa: CASSEFGSFEYTEAFF